This is a list of T cell receptor beta chains from one sample in a study of identical twins. TCRdb re-derived calls from the 5' RACE reads in MiXCR, one entry per CDR3 protein. The data show some 590,000 distinct CDR3 sequences, nearly 10% seen once. The same data also went into a second study, on yellow fever vaccine responses in identical twins.

Sequences were obtained from PBMCs. Receptors originate from a woman between 18 and 29 years old in good health. Each CDR3 is given with its conserved first and last residue. Each record gives: V gene, J gene, CDR3 protein.

v_call: TRBV5-5; j_call: TRBJ2-7; cdr3_aa: CASSLEVNNYEQYF
v_call: TRBV12-3/TRBV12-4; j_call: TRBJ2-5; cdr3_aa: CASSFSGGETQYF
v_call: TRBV28; j_call: TRBJ2-1; cdr3_aa: CASIGGERKHEQFF
v_call: TRBV4-2; j_call: TRBJ2-7; cdr3_aa: CASSQDSTETYEQYF
v_call: TRBV10-3; j_call: TRBJ2-3; cdr3_aa: CAISDLAGGADTQYF
v_call: TRBV6-5; j_call: TRBJ2-1; cdr3_aa: CASSYSAGPEQFF
v_call: TRBV20-1; j_call: TRBJ1-6; cdr3_aa: CSAIVRQGLSPLHF
v_call: TRBV4-1; j_call: TRBJ2-7; cdr3_aa: CASSQFGTGDYEQYF
v_call: TRBV6-2/TRBV6-3; j_call: TRBJ1-1; cdr3_aa: CASSSQLVGTEAFF
v_call: TRBV5-1; j_call: TRBJ2-1; cdr3_aa: CASSLGGHSNEQFF
v_call: TRBV6-2/TRBV6-3; j_call: TRBJ2-3; cdr3_aa: CASSTRNRSPTDTQYF
v_call: TRBV27; j_call: TRBJ1-6; cdr3_aa: CASKTTGGENSPLHF
v_call: TRBV20-1; j_call: TRBJ1-5; cdr3_aa: CSAIQTGKDQPQHF
v_call: TRBV24-1; j_call: TRBJ2-5; cdr3_aa: CATSDPRQAGETQYF
v_call: TRBV19; j_call: TRBJ2-4; cdr3_aa: CASSREGGTAKNIQYF
v_call: TRBV7-9; j_call: TRBJ1-2; cdr3_aa: CASSLGTGANYGYTF
v_call: TRBV12-3/TRBV12-4; j_call: TRBJ1-5; cdr3_aa: CASRGQYNQPQHF
v_call: TRBV6-5; j_call: TRBJ2-1; cdr3_aa: CASSYRGAPNEQFF
v_call: TRBV12-3/TRBV12-4; j_call: TRBJ2-1; cdr3_aa: CASRTTPVGVQFF
v_call: TRBV6-2/TRBV6-3; j_call: TRBJ2-3; cdr3_aa: CASSYSPVDSKGGPMGVDTQYF